The 15 T cell receptor beta chains reported below all come from one sample, sequenced in a study of T-cell reconstitution after alpha-beta-depleted transplantation in children. It was with unique molecular identifiers that the TCRbeta library was prepared. From the PCR reads, TCRdb called clonotypes with MiXCR, one entry per CDR3 protein. The table has hundreds of thousands of distinct CDR3 sequences, about an eighth seen once. Sequencing was performed on PBMCs, taken before TCRalphabeta/CD19-depleted stem cell transplant. The receptors originated from a girl aged 2 to 9 with congenital amegakaryocytic thrombocytopenia, due to receive a stem cell transplant.

Concerning this clonotype: The junction departs from germline at one end; a sequencing error may be responsible. This rearrangement joins TRBV12-3 or TRBV12-4 to TRBJ2-7; D is perhaps TRBD1 (6 bases). The length of the CDR3 is 11 residues. The CDR3, as DNA: TGTGCCAGCGGATTCGACAGGACGCTTACTTTC. Its translation is CASGFDRTLTF.

The V and J genes are TRBV4-1 and TRBJ2-7; a possible D gene is TRBD2 (7 bases). The V gene's germline CDR1 is MGHRA and CDR2 YSYEKL. The CDR3 contains 15 residues. Trimming cost V 1 base and J 2 bases, with 12 bases left between them. CDR3 residues: CASSQVGGGTYEQYF. As DNA, the CDR3 is TGCGCCAGCAGCCAAGTCGGCGGGGGCACCTACGAGCAGTACTTC.

This clonotype was recorded a few times. This chain connects TRBV4-1 to TRBJ1-2; maybe TRBD1 (5 bases). Trimming stripped 4 bases from V and 4 bases from J, with 16 bases between. Germline lookup yields CDR1 MGHRA and CDR2 YSYEKL. CDR3 length equals 15 residues. The CDR3 loop reads CASSPTGTAGYGYTF. The CDR3 bases are TGCGCCAGCAGCCCGACCGGGACCGCAGGCTATGGCTACACCTTC.

This clonotype occurred many times. The J gene is TRBJ1-4, the V gene TRBV12-3 or TRBV12-4, with D possibly matching TRBD1 (5 bases). The V and J ends lost 2 bases and 5 bases respectively, with 21 bases between them. The CDR3 is made up of 18 amino acids. CDR3 sequence (DNA): TGTGCCAGCAGTTTAAGGCCCTTTGGGGCCCGGAGAAATGAAAAACTGTTTTTT. Amino acid sequence: CASSLRPFGARRNEKLFF.

This clonotype was observed a handful of times. Here the CDR3 DNA reads TGTGCCAGCAGCCACGACAGAGCAGAGACCCAGTACTTC. It specifies CASSHDRAETQYF. This chain uses TRBV7-6 with TRBJ2-5, with D possibly matching TRBD1 (5 bases). Trimming stripped 5 bases from V and 4 bases from J, with 11 bases between. The length of the CDR3 is 13 residues. In germline, CDR1 is SGHVS, CDR2 FNYEAQ.

The J gene is TRBJ2-5, the V gene TRBV20-1; 9 positions agree with TRBD1. CDR3 length: 14 amino acids. V trimming: 4 bases; J trimming: 2 bases; junction bases outside the gene matches: 5. CDR1 is DFQATT and CDR2 is SNEGSKA in the germline V gene (reference sequence). The CDR3 is CSATPGQGQETQYF. The CDR3 nucleotides are TGCAGTGCTACTCCGGGACAGGGTCAAGAGACCCAGTACTTC.

The genes are TRBV5-1 and TRBJ2-7; D is possibly TRBD1 (6 bases). The germline V and J ends were trimmed by 2 bases and 2 bases, with 17 bases remaining between them. The CDR3 runs 16 residues. Germline CDR1 and CDR2: SGHRS and YFSETQ. CDR3 sequence: CASSLRVQGSPYEQYF. DNA of the CDR3: TGCGCCAGCAGCTTAAGGGTCCAGGGGTCCCCCTACGAGCAGTACTTC. The full variable domain, in which reference TRBV5-1 and TRBJ2-7 provide the parts outside the CDR3, is KAGVTQTPRYLIKTRGQQVTLSCSPISGHRSVSWYQQTPGQGLQFLFEYFSETQRNKGNFPGRFSGRQFSNSRSEMNVSTLELGDSALYLCASSLRVQGSPYEQYFGPGTRLTVT.

This clonotype was seen at least ten times. The V gene is TRBV7-8, the J gene TRBJ2-1; D is ambiguous. The germline V gene encodes CDR1 SGHVS and CDR2 FQNEAQ. The length of the CDR3 is 12 residues. Trimming pared 3 bases from V and 7 bases from J, leaving 7 bases between. Here the CDR3 DNA reads TGTGCCAGCAGCTTGAGTGTGAATGAGCAGTTCTTC. Protein product: CASSLSVNEQFF.

This clonotype was counted a few times. V usage is TRBV14 and J usage is TRBJ2-5; 13 bases align to TRBD2. Germline V gives CDR1 SGHDN, CDR2 FVKESK. The CDR3 has 15 residues. V was pared by 5 bases and J by 4 bases, with 4 bases of the junction left unmatched. For the CDR3, the DNA is TGTGCCAGCAGCTATGGACTAGCGGGAGCAGAGACCCAGTACTTC. It encodes CASSYGLAGAETQYF.

The rearrangement joins TRBV20-1 to TRBJ2-1, with 8 bases matching TRBD1. J lost 8 bases, V lost 6 bases, and 12 bases had no gene match. Germline CDR1 and CDR2: DFQATT and SNEGSKA (reference sequence). The CDR3 covers 14 residues. The CDR3 protein is CSAKSGRGLDEQFF. The CDR3 coding sequence is TGCAGTGCAAAGTCGGGCAGGGGGCTCGATGAGCAGTTCTTC.

This clonotype was seen at least ten times. The chain carries TRBV29-1 and TRBJ2-7; 10 bases map to TRBD2. Germline V gene lookup returns CDR1 SQVTM and CDR2 ANQGSEA. Trimming at V came to 6 bases and at J to 4 bases, leaving 6 bases not matched to a gene. The CDR3 contains 13 residues. The CDR3 nucleotides are TGCAGCGTCCTAGCGGGAGCCACTTACGAGCAGTACTTC. It is translated as CSVLAGATYEQYF.

This clonotype was counted ten times or more. This chain connects TRBV9 to TRBJ2-1; no definite D call. The CDR3 loop spans 14 amino acids. The germline V gene has CDR1 SGDLS and CDR2 YYNGEE. V was cut by 3 bases and J by 6 bases, with 13 bases left in between. CDR3 loop: CASSARRGSNEQFF. The CDR3 DNA is TGTGCCAGCAGCGCCCGCCGTGGATCCAATGAGCAGTTCTTC. Together with reference TRBV9 and TRBJ2-1, the CDR3 gives the full variable domain: DSGVTQTPKHLITATGQRVTLRCSPRSGDLSVYWYQQSLDQGLQFLIQYYNGEERAKGNILERFSAQQFPDLHSELNLSSLELGDSALYFCASSARRGSNEQFFGPGTRLTVL.

This clonotype was seen more than once but under ten times. J is TRBJ2-7 and V is TRBV5-5, with 11 bases aligning to TRBD2. In germline, CDR1 is SGHKS, CDR2 YYEKEE (reference sequence). The CDR3 spans 15 residues. Trimming took 3 bases from V and 4 from J; bases not matched to a gene: 6. This CDR3 reads CASSSSGLAAYEQYF. The CDR3 DNA reads TGTGCCAGCAGCTCCTCGGGACTAGCGGCTTACGAGCAGTACTTC. Looking up the rest from reference TRBV5-5 and TRBJ2-7 gives the full variable domain: DAGVTQSPTHLIKTRGQQVTLRCSPISGHKSVSWYQQVLGQGPQFIFQYYEKEERGRGNFPDRFSARQFPNYSSELNVNALLLGDSALYLCASSSSGLAAYEQYFGPGTRLTVT.

This clonotype was counted many times. V and J are TRBV15 and TRBJ1-5; weak D call: TRBD1 (6 bases). This CDR3 comprises 15 residues. V was pared by 5 bases and J by 5 bases, with 16 bases between. CDR1 and CDR2 from the germline V gene are LNHNV and YYDKDF (reference sequence). CDR3 coding DNA: TGTGCCACCAGCGAAAGGACAGTGGGGCATCAGCCCCAGCATTTT. It encodes CATSERTVGHQPQHF.

Only a few counts were recorded for this clonotype. V and J are TRBV12-3 or TRBV12-4 and TRBJ2-5, with a weak D call TRBD2 (6 bases). The length of the CDR3 is 18 residues. Trimming shortened V by 3 bases and J by 0 bases, and 20 bases separated the two germline ends. The CDR3 DNA reads as TGTGCCAGCAGTTTTTTAGCGGAGCGTTGGCAGAACCAAGAGACCCAGTACTTC. This gives the protein CASSFLAERWQNQETQYF.